A single T cell receptor beta chain is shown here with its context. Generated by immunoSEQ multiplex PCR, the TCRdb table keeps only in-frame clones and is missing some. Of 90,000 to 100,000 clones listed, 84% are singletons. These data are taken from a study of blood T cell repertoires in COVID-19. On the study more broadly: T cells, B-cell-depleted T cells, or PBMCs supplied cDNA or gDNA.

The CDR3 is 18 residues long. J lost 6 bases, V lost 3 bases, and 16 bases had no gene match. Germline CDR1 reads SGHVS; CDR2 reads FNYEAQ. Sequencing was done on a sample of peripheral blood. The receptor comes from a man aged 65 to 79 with active or convalescent COVID-19. The rearrangement uses TRBV7-6 and TRBJ2-1, with TRBD1 identical over 8 bases. Here the CDR3 reads CASSLPRTGREPANEQFF. The DNA of the CDR3 is TGTGCCAGCAGCTTGCCTCGGACAGGGCGCGAACCGGCCAATGAGCAGTTCTTC.